This T cell receptor beta chain was sequenced in a study of cytomegalovirus exposure and HLA in healthy donors. Overall study findings and caveats: Rare TCR sequences dominated, though some public TCRs recurred in many donors.

Germline loops: CDR1 SGHNT, CDR2 YENEEA. V was trimmed by 5 bases and J by 2 bases, leaving 16 bases between them. The CDR3 runs 15 residues. To note about this clone: Antigen specificity is unknown.

TCRdb's copy holds only in-frame clones and misses some; the assay was immunoSEQ multiplex PCR. This sample carries some 140,000 clones, less than 90% of them seen once, and the ten largest clones take 20% to 25%. The donors were members of the approximately 110-subject validation cohort (separate from the roughly 670-subject first cohort). Specimen: PBMCs. V is TRBV11-3 and J is TRBJ2-7; D remains unclear. This TCR came from a man aged 18 to 35 in good health and CMV-seropositive. In DNA form, the CDR3 reads TGTGCCAGCAGCACCCGACATGCACCCACCTACGAGCAGTACTTC. Translation: CASSTRHAPTYEQYF.